This entry lists 25 T cell receptor beta chains sequenced from one sample in a study of identical twins. Each CDR3 protein gets one entry after TCRdb re-called the 5' RACE reads with MiXCR. The table includes about 190,000 distinct CDR3 sequences, around a sixth detected once. This sample also belongs to another study, concerning T cells expressing NK-cell markers.

Sequenced input: CD8+ T cells sorted from blood. The source of these receptors is a woman aged 18-29 years in good health.

For this clonotype: Because it lacks the conserved phenylalanine or tryptophan at the end, this CDR3 is likely a read error. The V and J genes are TRBV7-9 and TRBJ2-7; 12 nucleotides match TRBD1. V dropped 5 bases and J dropped 4; count of bases not matched to a gene: 6. Germline V gene sequence: CDR1 SEHNR, CDR2 FQNEAQ (reference sequence). CDR3 length: 15 residues. The CDR3 here is CASSPQGQGAYEQYY. CDR3 DNA: TGTGCCAGCAGCCCCCAGGGACAGGGGGCATACGAGCAGTACTAC.

Only a few counts were recorded for this clonotype. The chain carries TRBV4-1 and TRBJ2-5; 12 nucleotides agree with TRBD1. Germline assignment: CDR1 MGHRA and CDR2 YSYEKL. The CDR3 length is 16 residues. Unmatched junction bases numbered 4, after V lost 1 base and J lost 4 bases. The CDR3 here is CASSQAGGQGAETQYF. In nucleotides, the CDR3 is TGCGCCAGCAGCCAAGCCGGGGGACAGGGGGCAGAGACCCAGTACTTC.

This sequence joins TRBV7-3 and TRBJ2-1, with D uncertain. V lost 10 bases to trimming and J lost 6 bases, with 19 bases between them. The CDR3 covers 14 residues. CDR1 SGHTA and CDR2 FQGTGA come from the germline V gene. The CDR3 DNA reads TGTGCCATGAGCCCTGGGATCTTCTGCAATGAGCAGTTCTTC. It codes for CAMSPGIFCNEQFF. Together with reference TRBV7-3 and TRBJ2-1, the CDR3 gives the full variable domain: GAGVSQTPSNKVTEKGKYVELRCDPISGHTALYWYRQSLGQGPEFLIYFQGTGAADDSGLPNDRFFAVRPEGSVSTLKIQRTERGDSAVYLCAMSPGIFCNEQFFGPGTRLTVL.

This clonotype was seen only a few times. This chain connects TRBV6-1 to TRBJ1-1, with no clear D. CDR1 is MNHNS and CDR2 is SASEGT in the germline V gene. V gave up 5 bases and J gave up 1 base, with 11 bases separating them. The CDR3 runs to 14 residues. The DNA for the CDR3 is TGTGCCAGCAGTAGAGTTGGAGCGAACACTGAAGCTTTCTTT. Its protein product is CASSRVGANTEAFF.

This clonotype was counted only a few times. The V and J genes are TRBV2 and TRBJ2-7, with D perhaps assigned TRBD1 or TRBD2 (5 bases each). The V end lost 3 bases, the J end lost 6 bases, and 9 bases lay between the germline ends. The CDR3 is 12 amino acids. Germline lookup yields CDR1 SNHLY and CDR2 FYNNEI. The DNA for the CDR3 is TGTGCCAGCAGTGACCAGGGACCCGAGCAGTACTTC. This translates into CASSDQGPEQYF.

This clonotype was seen a few times. The chain uses TRBV24-1 and TRBJ2-2, with D unclear. CDR1 KGHDR and CDR2 SFDVKD come from the germline V gene. This CDR3 comprises 13 residues. V was cut by 0 bases and J by 6 bases, with 4 bases left in between. The CDR3 DNA is TGTGCCACCAGTGATTTGGGGTCCGGGGAGCTGTTTTTT. It is translated as CATSDLGSGELFF.

The V gene is TRBV11-2, the J gene TRBJ1-3, with TRBD1 as a possible D gene (5 bases). Trimming removed 5 bases from V and 0 bases from J, with 17 bases in between. CDR1 SGHAT and CDR2 FQNNGV come from the germline V gene. This CDR3 is built from 17 residues. Here the CDR3 reads CASSPSWDLFSGNTIYF. The CDR3 nucleotides read TGTGCCAGCAGCCCCAGCTGGGACCTTTTCTCTGGAAACACCATATATTTT.

The chain has TRBV13 and TRBJ2-1; no clear D gene. V was pared by 5 bases and J by 6 bases, with 8 bases between. The CDR3 length is 12 residues. Germline V gives CDR1 PRHDT, CDR2 FYEKMQ (reference sequence). The CDR3 bases are TGTGCCAGCAGCGCGCCGGGCAATGAGCAGTTCTTC. Protein sequence: CASSAPGNEQFF.

This clonotype was seen only a few times. The J gene is TRBJ2-7, the V gene TRBV2, with 9 bases lining up with TRBD1. The germline V gene has CDR1 SNHLY and CDR2 FYNNEI. V was clipped by 5 bases and J by 5 bases; unmatched bases: 7. The CDR3 loop spans 14 amino acids. The CDR3 spells CASSLPGQGDEQYF. The CDR3 DNA is TGTGCCAGCAGTTTGCCGGGACAGGGTGACGAGCAGTACTTC.

J is TRBJ2-7 and V is TRBV5-1; a weak D match, TRBD2 (5 bases). V lost 1 base and J 5 bases, leaving 7 bases between the germline ends. The CDR3 contains 12 residues. The germline CDR1 and CDR2 sequences are SGHRS and YFSETQ. The CDR3 loop is CASSLMGDEQYF. The CDR3 DNA reads TGCGCCAGCAGCTTGATGGGAGACGAGCAGTACTTC.

The chain recombines TRBV11-3 with TRBJ2-1, with TRBD1 as a possible D gene (6 bases). The CDR3 is 16 amino acids. CDR1 and CDR2 from the germline V gene are SGHNT and YENEEA. The germline V and J ends were trimmed by 5 bases and 0 bases, with 14 bases remaining between them. The CDR3 here is CASSLGQSLSYNEQFF. The CDR3 coding sequence is TGTGCCAGCAGCCTCGGACAGTCCCTCTCCTACAATGAGCAGTTCTTC.

This clonotype appeared a few times. The chain joins TRBV20-1 to TRBJ2-3; a weak D match, TRBD1 (5 bases). Trimming shortened V by 6 bases and J by 2 bases, and 9 bases separated the two germline ends. Per germline, CDR1 DFQATT and CDR2 SNEGSKA (reference sequence). The CDR3 is 12 residues long. The CDR3 bases are TGCAGTGCCGACAGAGACACAGATACGCAGTATTTT. Residues: CSADRDTDTQYF.

This clonotype was seen more than once but under ten times. The genes are TRBV7-9 and TRBJ2-2; maybe TRBD2 (5 bases). Germline loops: CDR1 SEHNR, CDR2 FQNEAQ (reference sequence). Trimming cost V 4 bases and J 4 bases, with 10 bases left between them. CDR3 length equals 14 residues. CDR3 DNA sequence: TGTGCCAGCAGCTGGACCGAGGGCACCGGGGAGCTGTTTTTT. It translates to CASSWTEGTGELFF.

In its sample, this clonotype was seen many times. This sequence joins TRBV16 and TRBJ1-6; 8 bases match TRBD1. Germline V gene lookup returns CDR1 KGHSY and CDR2 FQNENV. The CDR3 sequence is 17 residues long. With V trimmed by 2 bases and J by 2 bases, 5 bases remained unmatched. CDR3 sequence (DNA): TGTGCCAGCAGCCAAGGACAGGGTAGCACCTATAATTCACCCCTCCACTTT. This translates into CASSQGQGSTYNSPLHF.

This clonotype showed up just a few times. The rearrangement joins TRBV25-1 to TRBJ2-7; possible D gene TRBD2, 6 bases. The CDR3 has 12 residues. The V gene lost 9 bases and the J gene lost 4 bases, with 13 bases spanning the gap. Germline CDR1 MGHDK, CDR2 SYGVNS. The CDR3 DNA is TGTGCCAGTGACGGGAGCCCTTACGAGCAGTACTTC. Protein product: CASDGSPYEQYF.

The table lists this clonotype with many counts. This chain links TRBV5-1 with TRBJ2-7, with TRBD2 matching over 10 bases. In germline, CDR1 is SGHRS, CDR2 YFSETQ. The CDR3 extends over 16 amino acids. V gave up 5 bases and J gave up 0 bases; unmatched junction bases: 8. The CDR3 sequence: CASRPGLAESSYEQYF. The CDR3 DNA sequence: TGCGCCAGCAGGCCTGGACTAGCGGAGAGCTCCTACGAGCAGTACTTC. Variable domain in full (rest from reference TRBV5-1 and TRBJ2-7): KAGVTQTPRYLIKTRGQQVTLSCSPISGHRSVSWYQQTPGQGLQFLFEYFSETQRNKGNFPGRFSGRQFSNSRSEMNVSTLELGDSALYLCASRPGLAESSYEQYFGPGTRLTVT.

This clonotype was detected a few times. The chain links TRBV9 to TRBJ2-7, with 8 bases identical to TRBD2. Germline V gene data show CDR1 as SGDLS and CDR2 as YYNGEE. Trimming at V came to 0 bases and at J to 3 bases, leaving 5 bases not matched to a gene. The CDR3 has 15 residues. The CDR3 sequence is CASSVEVAGNYEQYF. The CDR3, as DNA: TGTGCCAGCAGCGTAGAGGTAGCGGGGAACTACGAGCAGTACTTC.

The chain uses TRBV27 and TRBJ2-1; TRBD1 agrees at 10 bases. Germline values: CDR1 MNHEY, CDR2 SMNVEV (reference sequence). The CDR3 has 15 residues. V trimming: 4 bases; J trimming: 8 bases; junction bases outside the gene matches: 8. CDR3 residues: CASSSPGQGWYEQFF. The DNA for the CDR3 is TGTGCCAGCAGTTCTCCGGGACAGGGGTGGTATGAGCAGTTCTTC.

The chain combines TRBV19 with TRBJ2-7, with no clear D. Germline-derived CDR1 and CDR2 are LNHDA and SQIVND (reference sequence). The CDR3 contains 17 residues. With 3 bases removed from V and 0 bases from J, the gap between germline ends came to 18 bases. The CDR3 sequence is CASSISVSSSRSYEQYF. CDR3 nucleotides: TGTGCCAGTAGTATTTCCGTCTCCTCCTCTCGCTCCTACGAGCAGTACTTC.

This clonotype has just a few counts. The chain employs TRBV6-5 and TRBJ2-7, with TRBD2 matching 8 bases. Germline loops: CDR1 MNHEY, CDR2 SVGAGI. CDR3 length: 14 residues. V lost 6 bases, J lost 3 bases, and 7 bases stayed unmatched. The chain's CDR3 is CASRLLAAHYEQYF. CDR3 in DNA: TGTGCCAGCAGGTTACTAGCGGCCCACTACGAGCAGTACTTC.

This clonotype has a handful of counts. The chain employs TRBV12-3 or TRBV12-4 and TRBJ1-4; D remains unclear. Trimming removed 1 base at V and 8 bases at J, with 11 bases between. The CDR3 loop spans 14 amino acids. The CDR3 coding sequence is TGTGCCAGCAGTTTAGGACACCGTAAGGAAAAACTGTTTTTT. It is translated as CASSLGHRKEKLFF.

This clonotype was observed many times. The rearrangement links TRBV11-2 to TRBJ2-2; no clear D gene. The CDR3 length is 13 residues. Germline V gene lookup returns CDR1 SGHAT and CDR2 FQNNGV. The V end was cut by 3 bases, the J end by 3 bases, with 5 bases between. The CDR3 protein is CASSFGYTGELFF. The CDR3 DNA follows: TGTGCCAGCAGCTTCGGCTACACCGGGGAGCTGTTTTTT.

The rearrangement joins TRBV11-3 to TRBJ2-1; D call uncertain. Germline CDR1 reads SGHNT; CDR2 reads YENEEA. V was cut by 5 bases and J by 5 bases, with 13 bases left in between. The length of the CDR3 is 14 residues. CDR3 protein: CASSLPAIHNEQFF. CDR3 bases: TGTGCCAGCAGCCTGCCAGCTATACACAATGAGCAGTTCTTC.

The chain combines TRBV2 with TRBJ2-1; 12 nucleotides align to TRBD2. This CDR3 contains 18 residues. Germline V CDR1 and CDR2: SNHLY, FYNNEI. The V and J ends lost 8 bases and 0 bases, in that order; junction bases with no gene match: 11. CDR3 bases: TGTGCCAGCGCGACTAGCGGGAGAGGGCGGGGCTCCTACAATGAGCAGTTCTTC. It translates to CASATSGRGRGSYNEQFF.

The chain employs TRBV18 and TRBJ2-3, with 7 bases that match TRBD2. CDR3 length: 18 amino acids. The germline gives CDR1 KGHSH, CDR2 LQKENI. The V gene end was trimmed by 0 bases and the J gene end by 2 bases; junction bases not matched to a gene: 11. This CDR3 reads CASSPPGSLAVNTDTQYF. Here the CDR3 DNA reads TGTGCCAGCTCACCACCGGGGAGCCTAGCGGTAAACACAGATACGCAGTATTTT.